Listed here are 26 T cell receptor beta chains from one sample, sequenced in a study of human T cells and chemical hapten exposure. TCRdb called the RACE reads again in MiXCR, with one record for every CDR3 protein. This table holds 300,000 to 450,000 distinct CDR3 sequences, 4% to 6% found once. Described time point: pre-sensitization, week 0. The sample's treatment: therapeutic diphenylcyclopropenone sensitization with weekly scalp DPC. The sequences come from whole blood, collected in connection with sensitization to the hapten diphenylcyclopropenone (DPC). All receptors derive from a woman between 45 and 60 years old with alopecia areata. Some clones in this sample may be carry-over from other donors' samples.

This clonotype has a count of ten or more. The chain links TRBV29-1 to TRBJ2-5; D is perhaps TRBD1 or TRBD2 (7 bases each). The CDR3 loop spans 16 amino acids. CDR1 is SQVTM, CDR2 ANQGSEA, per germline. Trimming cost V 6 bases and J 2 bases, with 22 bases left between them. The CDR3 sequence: CSVPPEGAGAQETQYF. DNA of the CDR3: TGCAGCGTCCCTCCTGAGGGGGCGGGGGCTCAAGAGACCCAGTACTTC. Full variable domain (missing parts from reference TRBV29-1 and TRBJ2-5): SAVISQKPSRDICQRGTSLTIQCQVDSQVTMMFWYRQQPGQSLTLIATANQGSEATYESGFVIDKFPISRPNLTFSTLTVSNMSPEDSSIYLCSVPPEGAGAQETQYFGPGTRLLVL.

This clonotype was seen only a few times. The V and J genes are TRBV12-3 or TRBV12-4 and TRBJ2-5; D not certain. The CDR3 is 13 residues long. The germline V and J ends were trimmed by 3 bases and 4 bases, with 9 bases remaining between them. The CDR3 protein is CASSFPKGETQYF. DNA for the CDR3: TGTGCCAGCAGTTTCCCGAAGGGAGAGACCCAGTACTTC.

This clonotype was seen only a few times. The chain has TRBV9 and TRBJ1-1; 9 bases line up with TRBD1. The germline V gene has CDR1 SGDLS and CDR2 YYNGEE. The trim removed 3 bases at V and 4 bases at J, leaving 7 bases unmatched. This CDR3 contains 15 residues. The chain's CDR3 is CASSAPGQGFTEAFF. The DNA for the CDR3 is TGTGCCAGCAGCGCCCCGGGACAGGGTTTCACTGAAGCTTTCTTT.

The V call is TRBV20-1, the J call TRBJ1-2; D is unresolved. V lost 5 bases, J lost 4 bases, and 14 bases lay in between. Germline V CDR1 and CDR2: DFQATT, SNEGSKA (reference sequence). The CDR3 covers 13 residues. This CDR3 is CSAAPGYLYGYTF. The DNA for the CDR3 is TGCAGTGCTGCCCCAGGTTACCTCTATGGCTACACCTTC.

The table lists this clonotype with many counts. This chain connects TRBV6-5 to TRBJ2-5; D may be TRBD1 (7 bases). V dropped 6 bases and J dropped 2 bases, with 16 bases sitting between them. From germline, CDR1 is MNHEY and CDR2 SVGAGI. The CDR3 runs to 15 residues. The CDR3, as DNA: TGTGCCAGCAGGTCCGCAGGGGGGACACAAGAGACCCAGTACTTC. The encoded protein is CASRSAGGTQETQYF.

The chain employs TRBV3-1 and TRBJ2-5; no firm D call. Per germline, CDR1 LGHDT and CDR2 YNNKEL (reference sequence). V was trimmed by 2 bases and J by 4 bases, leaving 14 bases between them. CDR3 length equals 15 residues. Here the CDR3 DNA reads TGTGCCAGCAGCCAACTACCGTTAGGGCGAGAGACCCAGTACTTC. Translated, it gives CASSQLPLGRETQYF.

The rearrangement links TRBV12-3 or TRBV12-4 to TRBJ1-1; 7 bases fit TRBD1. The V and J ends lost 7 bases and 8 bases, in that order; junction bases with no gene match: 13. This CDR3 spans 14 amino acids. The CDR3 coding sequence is TGTGCCAGCACGCCACCGGGACAGCTATTAGAAGCTTTCTTT. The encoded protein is CASTPPGQLLEAFF.

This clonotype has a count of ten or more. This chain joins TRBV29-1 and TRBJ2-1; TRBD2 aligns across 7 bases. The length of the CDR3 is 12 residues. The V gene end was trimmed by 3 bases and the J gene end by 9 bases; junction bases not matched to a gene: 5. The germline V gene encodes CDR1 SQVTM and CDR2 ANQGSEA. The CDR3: CSVEGEGGEQFF. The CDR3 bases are TGCAGCGTTGAGGGGGAGGGTGGTGAGCAGTTCTTC.

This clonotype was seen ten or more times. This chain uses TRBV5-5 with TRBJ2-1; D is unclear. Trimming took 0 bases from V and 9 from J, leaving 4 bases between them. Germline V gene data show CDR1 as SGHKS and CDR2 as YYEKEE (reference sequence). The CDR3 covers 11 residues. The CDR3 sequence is CASSLAAEQFF. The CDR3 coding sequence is TGTGCCAGCAGCTTGGCGGCTGAGCAGTTCTTC.

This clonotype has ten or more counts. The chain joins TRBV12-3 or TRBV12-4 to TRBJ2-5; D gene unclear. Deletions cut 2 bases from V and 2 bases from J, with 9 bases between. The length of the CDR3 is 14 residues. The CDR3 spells CASSLSLEQETQYF. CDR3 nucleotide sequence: TGTGCCAGCAGTTTAAGTCTAGAACAAGAGACCCAGTACTTC.

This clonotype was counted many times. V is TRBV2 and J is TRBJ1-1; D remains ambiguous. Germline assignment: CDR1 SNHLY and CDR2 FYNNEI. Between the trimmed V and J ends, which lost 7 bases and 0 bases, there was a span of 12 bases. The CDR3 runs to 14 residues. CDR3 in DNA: TGTGCCAGCATTCGATCTAGCTTGAACACTGAAGCTTTCTTT. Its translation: CASIRSSLNTEAFF. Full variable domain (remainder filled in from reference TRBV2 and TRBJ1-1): EPEVTQTPSHQVTQMGQEVILRCVPISNHLYFYWYRQILGQKVEFLVSFYNNEISEKSEIFDDQFSVERPDGSNFTLKIRSTKLEDSAMYFCASIRSSLNTEAFFGQGTRLTVV.

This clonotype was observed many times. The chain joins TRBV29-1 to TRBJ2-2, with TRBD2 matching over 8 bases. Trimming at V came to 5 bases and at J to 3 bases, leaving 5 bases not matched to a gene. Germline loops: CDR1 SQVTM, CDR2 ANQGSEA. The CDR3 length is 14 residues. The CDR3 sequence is CSVSSGSHTGELFF. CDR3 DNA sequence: TGCAGCGTTTCGAGCGGGAGCCACACCGGGGAGCTGTTTTTT.

The CDR3 bases are TGTGCCAGCAGCTCTAGGTCAACTGGAAACACCATATATTTT. It is translated as CASSSRSTGNTIYF. V is TRBV7-9 and J is TRBJ1-3; no clear D gene. Germline lookup yields CDR1 SEHNR and CDR2 FQNEAQ (reference sequence). The V gene lost 4 bases and the J gene lost 2 bases, with 9 bases spanning the gap. This CDR3 comprises 14 residues.

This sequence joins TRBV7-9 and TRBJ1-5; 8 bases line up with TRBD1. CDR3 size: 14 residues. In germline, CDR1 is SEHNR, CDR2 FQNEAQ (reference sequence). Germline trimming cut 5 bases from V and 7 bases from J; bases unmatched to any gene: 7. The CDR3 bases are TGTGCCAGCAGCCCGGACAGGGTAGAACAGCCCCAGCATTTT. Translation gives CASSPDRVEQPQHF.

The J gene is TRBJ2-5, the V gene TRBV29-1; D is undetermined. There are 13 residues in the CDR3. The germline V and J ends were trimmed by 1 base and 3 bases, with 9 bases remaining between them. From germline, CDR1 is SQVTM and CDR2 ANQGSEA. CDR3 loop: CSVEGAGEETQYF. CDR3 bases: TGCAGCGTTGAAGGAGCAGGAGAAGAGACCCAGTACTTC.

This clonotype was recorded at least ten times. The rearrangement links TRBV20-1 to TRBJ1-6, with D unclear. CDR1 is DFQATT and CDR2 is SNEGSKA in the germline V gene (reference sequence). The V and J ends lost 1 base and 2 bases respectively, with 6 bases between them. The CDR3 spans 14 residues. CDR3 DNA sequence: TGCAGTGCTAGAGCGCAGACCTATAATTCACCCCTCCACTTT. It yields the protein CSARAQTYNSPLHF.

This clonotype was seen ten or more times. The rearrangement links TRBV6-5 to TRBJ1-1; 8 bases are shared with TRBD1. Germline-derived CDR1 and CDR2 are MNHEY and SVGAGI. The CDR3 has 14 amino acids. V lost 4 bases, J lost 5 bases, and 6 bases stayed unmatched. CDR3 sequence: CASSFTTGETEAFF. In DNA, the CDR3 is TGTGCCAGCAGTTTCACGACAGGGGAGACTGAAGCTTTCTTT.

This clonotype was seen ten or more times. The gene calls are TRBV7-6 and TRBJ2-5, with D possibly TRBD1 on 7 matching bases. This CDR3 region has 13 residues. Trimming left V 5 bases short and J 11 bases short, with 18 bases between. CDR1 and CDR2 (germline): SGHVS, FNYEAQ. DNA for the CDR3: TGTGCCAGCAGCCCTGGAGGGGGCTTGGGGCAGTACTTC. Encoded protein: CASSPGGGLGQYF.

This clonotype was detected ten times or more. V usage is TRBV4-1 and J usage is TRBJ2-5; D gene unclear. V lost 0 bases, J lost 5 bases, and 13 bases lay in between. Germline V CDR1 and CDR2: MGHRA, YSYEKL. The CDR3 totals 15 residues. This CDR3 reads CASSQDFVTVETQYF. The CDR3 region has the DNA TGCGCCAGCAGCCAAGATTTCGTGACCGTTGAGACCCAGTACTTC.

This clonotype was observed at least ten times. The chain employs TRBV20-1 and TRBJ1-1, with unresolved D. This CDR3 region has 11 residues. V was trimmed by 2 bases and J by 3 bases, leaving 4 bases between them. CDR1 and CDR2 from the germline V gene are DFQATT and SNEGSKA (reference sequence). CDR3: CSARSDTEAFF. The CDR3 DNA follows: TGCAGTGCTAGATCGGACACTGAAGCTTTCTTT.

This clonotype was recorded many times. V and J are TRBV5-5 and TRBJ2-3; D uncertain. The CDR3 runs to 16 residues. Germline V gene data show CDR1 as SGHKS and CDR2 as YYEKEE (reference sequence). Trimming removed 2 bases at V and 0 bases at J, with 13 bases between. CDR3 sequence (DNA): TGTGCCAGCAGCTTAAACGACGGGTTCAGCACAGATACGCAGTATTTT. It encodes CASSLNDGFSTDTQYF.

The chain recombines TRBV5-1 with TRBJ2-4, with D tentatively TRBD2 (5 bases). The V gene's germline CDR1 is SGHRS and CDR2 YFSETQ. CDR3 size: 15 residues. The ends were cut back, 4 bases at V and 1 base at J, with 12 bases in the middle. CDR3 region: CASSADLGAKNIQYF. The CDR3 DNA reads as TGCGCCAGCAGCGCGGACTTGGGGGCCAAAAACATTCAGTACTTC.

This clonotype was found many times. CDR3 loop: CASSPREEDTQYF. DNA for the CDR3: TGTGCCAGCTCACCCCGTGAAGAAGATACGCAGTATTTT. This chain joins TRBV18 and TRBJ2-3; no clear D gene. CDR3 length: 13 amino acids. Germline assignment: CDR1 KGHSH and CDR2 LQKENI. V was cut by 3 bases and J by 5 bases, with 9 bases left in between.

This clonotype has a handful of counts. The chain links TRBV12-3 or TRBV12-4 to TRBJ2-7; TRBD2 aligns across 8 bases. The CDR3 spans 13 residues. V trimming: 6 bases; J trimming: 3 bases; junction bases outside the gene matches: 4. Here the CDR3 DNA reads TGTGCCAGCAGGGCCGGGACTAGCTACGAGCAGTACTTC. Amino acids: CASRAGTSYEQYF.

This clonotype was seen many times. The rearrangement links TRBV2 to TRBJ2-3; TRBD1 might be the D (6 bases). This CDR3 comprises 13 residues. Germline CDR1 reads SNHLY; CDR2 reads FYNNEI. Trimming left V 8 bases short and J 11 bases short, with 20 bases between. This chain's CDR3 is CASRGPAGAWQYF. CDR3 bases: TGTGCCAGCCGTGGCCCCGCAGGGGCGTGGCAGTATTTT. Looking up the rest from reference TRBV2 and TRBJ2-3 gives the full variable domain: EPEVTQTPSHQVTQMGQEVILRCVPISNHLYFYWYRQILGQKVEFLVSFYNNEISEKSEIFDDQFSVERPDGSNFTLKIRSTKLEDSAMYFCASRGPAGAWQYFGPGTRLTVL.

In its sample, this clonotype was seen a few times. This CDR3 reads CASSRTGGASYNEQFF. The CDR3 nucleotides are TGTGCCAGCAGTCGGACAGGGGGCGCGTCCTACAATGAGCAGTTCTTC. This chain joins TRBV6-4 and TRBJ2-1, with 11 positions matching TRBD1. Germline V gives CDR1 MRHNA, CDR2 SNTAGT. V trimming: 5 bases; J trimming: 1 base; junction bases outside the gene matches: 4. This CDR3 region has 16 residues.